This T cell receptor beta chain is drawn from a study of blood T cell repertoires in COVID-19. Study as a whole: The United States, Italy and Spain supplied acute and convalescent COVID-19 samples.

With V trimmed by 3 bases and J by 8 bases, 12 bases remained unmatched. Looked up from germline, CDR1 is SGHDT and CDR2 is YYEEEE. This CDR3 is 16 amino acids long. In the original analysis: Nucleated cell counts were estimated from reference gene primer amplification. Here immunoSEQ multiplex PCR was the method, and the copy in TCRdb shows in-frame clones only, minus some. The DNA gave D and trimming, while V, J and clone size come from that table. The repertoire includes over 150,000 clones, approximately 82% of them detected once, and 15% to 20% sits in the top ten. This clone was detected a few times.

The sequence derives from a woman aged 45 to 65 who had recovered from COVID-19. V and J are TRBV5-6 and TRBJ2-1; 9 nucleotides align to TRBD1. Sequencing was performed on PBMCs or T cells enriched from blood (not recorded which). The CDR3 sequence: CASSSAGTGNIDEQFF. The DNA of the CDR3 is TGTGCCAGCAGCTCAGCCGGGACAGGGAACATCGATGAGCAGTTCTTC.